This T cell receptor beta chain was recorded in a study of cytomegalovirus exposure and HLA in healthy donors. Broader study findings: Later analysis found that TCR beta chains associated with HLA were more clonally expanded than other, equally common chains. By a later analysis, the bulk of CMV-associated TCR beta chains appeared HLA-restricted. In a later analysis, 15,000 to 20,000 TCR beta sequences were associated with HLA alleles at 0.05 false discovery rate.

Comment on this clone: No antigen is known for it.

The CDR3 sequence is 15 residues long. CDR1 and CDR2 from the germline V gene are SNHLY and FYNNEI. Unmatched junction bases numbered 8, after V lost 5 bases and J lost 1 base. The study ran its PCR with 60 Vbeta and 13 Jbeta primers. Measured with immunoSEQ multiplex PCR; TCRdb has only the in-frame clones, and not every one. The table shows about 160,000 clones, with 65% to 85% occurring only once. The donors, nominally healthy at sampling, likely had unrecorded immune exposures. The sequenced sample was PBMCs. This receptor was obtained from a woman aged 50 to 65 in good health and CMV-seropositive. V usage is TRBV2 and J usage is TRBJ2-7; 7 nucleotides line up with TRBD1. The CDR3 loop is CASSRLQGSSYEQYF. CDR3 coding DNA: TGTGCCAGCAGTCGGCTACAGGGGTCGTCCTACGAGCAGTACTTC.